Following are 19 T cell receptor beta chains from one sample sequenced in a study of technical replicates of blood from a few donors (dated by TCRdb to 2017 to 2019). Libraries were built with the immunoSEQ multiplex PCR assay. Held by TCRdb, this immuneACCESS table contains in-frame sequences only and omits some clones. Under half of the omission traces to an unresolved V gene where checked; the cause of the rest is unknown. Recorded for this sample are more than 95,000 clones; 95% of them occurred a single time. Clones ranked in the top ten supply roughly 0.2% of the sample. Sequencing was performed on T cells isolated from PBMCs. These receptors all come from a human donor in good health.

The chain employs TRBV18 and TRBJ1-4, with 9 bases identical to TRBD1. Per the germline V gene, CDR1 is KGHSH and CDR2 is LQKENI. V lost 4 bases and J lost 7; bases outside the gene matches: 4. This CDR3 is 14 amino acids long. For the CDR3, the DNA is TGTGCCAGCTCACGGGGACAGGGTGGTGAAAAACTGTTTTTT. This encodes CASSRGQGGEKLFF.

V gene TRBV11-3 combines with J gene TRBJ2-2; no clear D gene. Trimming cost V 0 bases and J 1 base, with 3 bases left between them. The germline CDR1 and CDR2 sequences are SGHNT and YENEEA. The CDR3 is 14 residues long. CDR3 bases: TGTGCCAGCAGCTTAGACGGGAACACCGGGGAGCTGTTTTTT. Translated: CASSLDGNTGELFF.

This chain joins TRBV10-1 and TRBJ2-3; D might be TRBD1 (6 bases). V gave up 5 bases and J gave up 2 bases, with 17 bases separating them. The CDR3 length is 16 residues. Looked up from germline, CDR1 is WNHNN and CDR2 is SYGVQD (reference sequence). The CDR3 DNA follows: TGCGCCAGCAGTCACCCACCCCGGACAGACACAGATACGCAGTATTTT. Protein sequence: CASSHPPRTDTDTQYF.

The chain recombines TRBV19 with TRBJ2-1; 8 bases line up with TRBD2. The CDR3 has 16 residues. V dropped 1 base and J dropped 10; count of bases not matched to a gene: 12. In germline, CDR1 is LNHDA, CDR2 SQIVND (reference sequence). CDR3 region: CASSIAPTSVLWEQFF. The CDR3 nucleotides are TGTGCCAGTAGTATAGCCCCGACTAGCGTCCTATGGGAGCAGTTCTTC.

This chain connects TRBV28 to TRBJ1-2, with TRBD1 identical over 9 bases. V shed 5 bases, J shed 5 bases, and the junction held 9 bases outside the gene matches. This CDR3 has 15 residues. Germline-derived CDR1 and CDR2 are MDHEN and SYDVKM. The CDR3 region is CASSPGQGIFYGYTF. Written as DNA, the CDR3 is TGTGCCAGCAGTCCGGGACAGGGAATTTTTTATGGCTACACCTTC.

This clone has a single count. CDR3 in amino acids: CAWSVGGADEKLFF. The CDR3, as DNA: TGTGCCTGGAGTGTCGGGGGGGCGGATGAAAAACTGTTTTTT. The V call is TRBV30, the J call TRBJ1-4; a possible D gene is TRBD1 (6 bases). Germline V lookup: CDR1 GTSNPN, CDR2 SVGIG (reference sequence). CDR3 length: 14 residues. Trimming removed 0 bases at V and 6 bases at J, with 11 bases between.

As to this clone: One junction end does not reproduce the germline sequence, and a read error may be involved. Here the CDR3 reads CAWNHGTDWNF. The CDR3 DNA is TGTGCCTGGAACCACGGGACAGACTGGAACTTC. This rearrangement joins TRBV30 to TRBJ2-7, with TRBD1 matching over 7 bases. Germline loops: CDR1 GTSNPN, CDR2 SVGIG (reference sequence). The CDR3 covers 11 residues.

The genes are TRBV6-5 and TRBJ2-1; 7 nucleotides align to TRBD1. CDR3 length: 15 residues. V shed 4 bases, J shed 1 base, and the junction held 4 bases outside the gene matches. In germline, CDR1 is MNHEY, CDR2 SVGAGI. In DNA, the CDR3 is TGTGCCAGCAGTTCAAAGGGGGCGTCCTACAATGAGCAGTTCTTC. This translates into CASSSKGASYNEQFF.

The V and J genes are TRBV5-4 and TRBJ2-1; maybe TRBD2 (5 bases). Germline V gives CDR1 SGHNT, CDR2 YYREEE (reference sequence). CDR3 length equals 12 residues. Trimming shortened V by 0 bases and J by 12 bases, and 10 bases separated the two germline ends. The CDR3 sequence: CASSLGGSWQFF. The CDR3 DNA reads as TGTGCCAGCAGCTTGGGAGGGAGCTGGCAGTTCTTC.

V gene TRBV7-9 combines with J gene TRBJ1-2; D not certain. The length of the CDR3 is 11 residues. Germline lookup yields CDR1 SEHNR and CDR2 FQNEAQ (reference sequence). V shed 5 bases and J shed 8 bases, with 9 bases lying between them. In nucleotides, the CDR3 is TGTGCCAGCAGCCCCCCGTCGGGCTACACCTTC. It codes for CASSPPSGYTF.

CDR3 region: CASSPGTSATMGEQYF. The CDR3 nucleotides are TGTGCCAGCAGCCCGGGGACTAGCGCGACCATGGGGGAGCAGTACTTC. The chain carries TRBV4-2 and TRBJ2-7; 10 bases line up with TRBD2. Trimming took 4 bases from V and 7 from J; bases not matched to a gene: 13. This CDR3 contains 16 residues. Germline V lookup: CDR1 LGHNA, CDR2 YNFKEQ.

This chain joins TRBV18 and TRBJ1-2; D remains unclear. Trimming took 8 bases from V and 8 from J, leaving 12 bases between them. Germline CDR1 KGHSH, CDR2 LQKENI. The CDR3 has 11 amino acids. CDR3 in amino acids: CASPIGGGYTF. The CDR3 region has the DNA TGTGCCAGCCCCATTGGCGGCGGCTACACCTTC.

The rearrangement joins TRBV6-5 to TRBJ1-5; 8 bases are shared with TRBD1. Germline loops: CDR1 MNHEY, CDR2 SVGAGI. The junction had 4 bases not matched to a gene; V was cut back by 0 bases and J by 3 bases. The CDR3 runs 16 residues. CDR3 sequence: CASSYSRTGLNQPQHF. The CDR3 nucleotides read TGTGCCAGCAGTTACTCTAGGACAGGGCTCAATCAGCCCCAGCATTTT.

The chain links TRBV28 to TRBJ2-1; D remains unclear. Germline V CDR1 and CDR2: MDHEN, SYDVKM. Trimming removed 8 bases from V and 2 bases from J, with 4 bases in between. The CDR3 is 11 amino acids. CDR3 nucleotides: TGTGCCAGCCAAACCTACAATGAGCAGTTCTTC. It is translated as CASQTYNEQFF.

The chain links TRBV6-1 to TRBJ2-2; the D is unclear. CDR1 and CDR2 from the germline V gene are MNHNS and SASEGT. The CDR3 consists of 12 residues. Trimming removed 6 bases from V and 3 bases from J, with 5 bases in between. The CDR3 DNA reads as TGTGCCAGCAGGGGCTACACCGGGGAGCTGTTTTTT. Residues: CASRGYTGELFF.

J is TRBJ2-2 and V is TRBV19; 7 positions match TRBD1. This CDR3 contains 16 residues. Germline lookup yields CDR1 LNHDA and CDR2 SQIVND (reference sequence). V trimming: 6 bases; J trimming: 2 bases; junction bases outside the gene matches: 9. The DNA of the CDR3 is TGTGCCAGTAGGAGACAGGGCACGCTCAACACCGGGGAGCTGTTTTTT. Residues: CASRRQGTLNTGELFF.

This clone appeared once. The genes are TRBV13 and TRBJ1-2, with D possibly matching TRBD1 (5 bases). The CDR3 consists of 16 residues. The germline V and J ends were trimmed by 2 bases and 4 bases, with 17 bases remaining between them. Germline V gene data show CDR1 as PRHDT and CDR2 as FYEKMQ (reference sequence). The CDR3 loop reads CASSLRLDSFIYGYTF. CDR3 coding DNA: TGTGCCAGCAGCTTACGCCTAGACAGTTTCATCTATGGCTACACCTTC.

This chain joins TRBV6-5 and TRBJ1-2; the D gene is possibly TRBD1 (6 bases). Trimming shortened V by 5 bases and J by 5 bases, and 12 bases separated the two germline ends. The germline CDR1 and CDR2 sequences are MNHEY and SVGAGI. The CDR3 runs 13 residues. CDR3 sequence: CASSPMTGYGYTF. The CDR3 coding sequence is TGTGCCAGCAGTCCCATGACAGGTTATGGCTACACCTTC.

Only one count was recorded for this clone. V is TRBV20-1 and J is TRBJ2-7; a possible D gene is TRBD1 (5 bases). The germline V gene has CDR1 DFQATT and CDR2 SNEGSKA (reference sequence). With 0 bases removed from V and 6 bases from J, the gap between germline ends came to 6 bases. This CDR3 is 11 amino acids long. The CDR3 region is CSARDRVEQYF. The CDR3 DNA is TGCAGTGCTAGAGACAGGGTCGAGCAGTACTTC.